This T cell receptor (beta chain) was obtained from a study of chemoradiotherapy in HPV16-positive cancers. Across the study: A couple of HPV16-positive patients' cells yielded candidate HPV-specific clones and common motifs.

The repertoire was sequenced with immunoSEQ multiplex PCR; TCRdb's copy has only in-frame clones and lacks some. Here the sample spans 9,900 or so clones, about three quarters being singletons. This CDR3 contains 13 residues. V was pared by 5 bases and J by 0 bases, with 7 bases between. Germline V gene sequence: CDR1 MNHNY, CDR2 SVGAGI (reference sequence). This clone was picked up one time. The TCR comes from a human donor with HPV-associated anogenital cancer. The V call is TRBV6-6, the J call TRBJ2-5; D gene ambiguous. Specimen: tumor tissue, collected from a patient who underwent chemoradiotherapy. CDR3 nucleotides: TGTGCCAGCAGTCCTGGGCACCAAGAGACCCAGTACTTC. Translating gives CASSPGHQETQYF.